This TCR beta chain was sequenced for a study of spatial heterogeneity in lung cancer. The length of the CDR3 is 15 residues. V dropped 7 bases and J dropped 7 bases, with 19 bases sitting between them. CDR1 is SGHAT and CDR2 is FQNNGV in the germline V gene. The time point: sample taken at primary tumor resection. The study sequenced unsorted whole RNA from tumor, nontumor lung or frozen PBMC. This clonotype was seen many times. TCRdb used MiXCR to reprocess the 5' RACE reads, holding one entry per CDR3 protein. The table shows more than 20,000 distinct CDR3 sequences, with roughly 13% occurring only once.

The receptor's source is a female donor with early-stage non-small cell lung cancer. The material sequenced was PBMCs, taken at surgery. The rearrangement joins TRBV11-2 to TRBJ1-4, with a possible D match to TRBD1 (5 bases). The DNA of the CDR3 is TGTGCCAGCACCCCAATTCCGGGGCCTGGTGAAAAACTGTTTTTT. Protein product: CASTPIPGPGEKLFF.